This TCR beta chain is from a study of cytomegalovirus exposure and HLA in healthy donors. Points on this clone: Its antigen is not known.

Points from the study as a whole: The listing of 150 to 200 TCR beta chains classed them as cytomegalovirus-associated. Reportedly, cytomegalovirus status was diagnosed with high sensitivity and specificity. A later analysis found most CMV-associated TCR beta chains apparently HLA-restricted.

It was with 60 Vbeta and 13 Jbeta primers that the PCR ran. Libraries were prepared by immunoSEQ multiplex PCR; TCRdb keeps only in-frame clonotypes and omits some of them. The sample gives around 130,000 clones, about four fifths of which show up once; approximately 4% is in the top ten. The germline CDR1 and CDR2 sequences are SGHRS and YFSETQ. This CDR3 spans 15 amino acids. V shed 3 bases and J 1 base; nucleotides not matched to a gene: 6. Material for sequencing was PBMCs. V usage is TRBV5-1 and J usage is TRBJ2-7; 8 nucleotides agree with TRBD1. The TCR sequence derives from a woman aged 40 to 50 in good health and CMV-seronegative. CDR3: CASSSQGDLSYEQYF. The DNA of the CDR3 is TGCGCCAGCAGCTCACAGGGGGACCTTTCCTACGAGCAGTACTTC. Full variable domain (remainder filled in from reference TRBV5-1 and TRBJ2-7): KAGVTQTPRYLIKTRGQQVTLSCSPISGHRSVSWYQQTPGQGLQFLFEYFSETQRNKGNFPGRFSGRQFSNSRSEMNVSTLELGDSALYLCASSSQGDLSYEQYFGPGTRLTVT.